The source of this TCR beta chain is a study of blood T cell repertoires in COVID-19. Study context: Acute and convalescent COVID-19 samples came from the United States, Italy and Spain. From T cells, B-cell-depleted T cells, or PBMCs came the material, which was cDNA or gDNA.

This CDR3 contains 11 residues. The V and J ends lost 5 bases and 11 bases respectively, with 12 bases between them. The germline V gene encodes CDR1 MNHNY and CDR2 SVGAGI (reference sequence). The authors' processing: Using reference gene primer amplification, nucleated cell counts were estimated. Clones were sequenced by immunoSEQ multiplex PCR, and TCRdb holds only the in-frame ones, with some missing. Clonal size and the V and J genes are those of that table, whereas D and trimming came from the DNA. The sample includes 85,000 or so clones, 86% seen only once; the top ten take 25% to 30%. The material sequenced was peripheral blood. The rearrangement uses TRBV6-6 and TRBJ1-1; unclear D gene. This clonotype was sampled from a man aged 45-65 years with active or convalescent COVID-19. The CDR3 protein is CASSKQIIAFF. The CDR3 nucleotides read TGTGCCAGCAGTAAACAGATAATTGCTTTCTTT.